This paragraph reports one TCR beta chain. These data belong to a study of T cell changes during pregnancy in multiple sclerosis. The CDR3 loop spans 15 amino acids. The germline V gene has CDR1 SEHNR and CDR2 FQNEAQ (reference sequence). With 4 bases clipped from V and 3 bases from J, the junction kept 7 bases outside the gene matches. Sequencing was performed with immunoSEQ multiplex PCR; in TCRdb, only in-frame clones are kept and a portion is missing. This repertoire shows over 90,000 clones, around 94% found once; its top ten account for around 0.92%. This chain connects TRBV7-9 to TRBJ2-3; TRBD1 matches at 7 bases. The origin of this receptor is a female donor with multiple sclerosis, enrolled in a pregnancy study. The sample in question was peripheral blood, obtained after pregnancy. Here the CDR3 reads CASSSATGLTDTQYF. Here the CDR3 DNA reads TGTGCCAGCAGCTCCGCGACAGGGTTAACAGATACGCAGTATTTT.